This T cell receptor (beta chain) stems from a study of T cell responses to AZD1222 COVID-19 vaccine. TCRdb keeps only in-frame clones here, not all; method: immunoSEQ multiplex PCR. The data contain tens of thousands of clones, about 85% of them singletons. A few counts support this clone. Its antigen is unknown. Study-wide points: Baseline serostatus was positive in only a handful of AZD1222 recipients.

The ends were cut back, 5 bases at V and 5 bases at J, with 13 bases in the middle. The CDR3 consists of 14 residues. CDR1 is SGHAT and CDR2 is FQDESV in the germline V gene (reference sequence). The rearrangement joins TRBV11-1 to TRBJ2-4, with D possibly TRBD1 on 5 matching bases. Sample: peripheral blood, taken 28 days after the second AZD1222 dose. This receptor was obtained from an adult who received the AZD1222 COVID-19 vaccine. The CDR3, as DNA: TGTGCCAGCAGCCCGCGACAGAGGCAAAACATTCAGTACTTC. Amino acids: CASSPRQRQNIQYF.